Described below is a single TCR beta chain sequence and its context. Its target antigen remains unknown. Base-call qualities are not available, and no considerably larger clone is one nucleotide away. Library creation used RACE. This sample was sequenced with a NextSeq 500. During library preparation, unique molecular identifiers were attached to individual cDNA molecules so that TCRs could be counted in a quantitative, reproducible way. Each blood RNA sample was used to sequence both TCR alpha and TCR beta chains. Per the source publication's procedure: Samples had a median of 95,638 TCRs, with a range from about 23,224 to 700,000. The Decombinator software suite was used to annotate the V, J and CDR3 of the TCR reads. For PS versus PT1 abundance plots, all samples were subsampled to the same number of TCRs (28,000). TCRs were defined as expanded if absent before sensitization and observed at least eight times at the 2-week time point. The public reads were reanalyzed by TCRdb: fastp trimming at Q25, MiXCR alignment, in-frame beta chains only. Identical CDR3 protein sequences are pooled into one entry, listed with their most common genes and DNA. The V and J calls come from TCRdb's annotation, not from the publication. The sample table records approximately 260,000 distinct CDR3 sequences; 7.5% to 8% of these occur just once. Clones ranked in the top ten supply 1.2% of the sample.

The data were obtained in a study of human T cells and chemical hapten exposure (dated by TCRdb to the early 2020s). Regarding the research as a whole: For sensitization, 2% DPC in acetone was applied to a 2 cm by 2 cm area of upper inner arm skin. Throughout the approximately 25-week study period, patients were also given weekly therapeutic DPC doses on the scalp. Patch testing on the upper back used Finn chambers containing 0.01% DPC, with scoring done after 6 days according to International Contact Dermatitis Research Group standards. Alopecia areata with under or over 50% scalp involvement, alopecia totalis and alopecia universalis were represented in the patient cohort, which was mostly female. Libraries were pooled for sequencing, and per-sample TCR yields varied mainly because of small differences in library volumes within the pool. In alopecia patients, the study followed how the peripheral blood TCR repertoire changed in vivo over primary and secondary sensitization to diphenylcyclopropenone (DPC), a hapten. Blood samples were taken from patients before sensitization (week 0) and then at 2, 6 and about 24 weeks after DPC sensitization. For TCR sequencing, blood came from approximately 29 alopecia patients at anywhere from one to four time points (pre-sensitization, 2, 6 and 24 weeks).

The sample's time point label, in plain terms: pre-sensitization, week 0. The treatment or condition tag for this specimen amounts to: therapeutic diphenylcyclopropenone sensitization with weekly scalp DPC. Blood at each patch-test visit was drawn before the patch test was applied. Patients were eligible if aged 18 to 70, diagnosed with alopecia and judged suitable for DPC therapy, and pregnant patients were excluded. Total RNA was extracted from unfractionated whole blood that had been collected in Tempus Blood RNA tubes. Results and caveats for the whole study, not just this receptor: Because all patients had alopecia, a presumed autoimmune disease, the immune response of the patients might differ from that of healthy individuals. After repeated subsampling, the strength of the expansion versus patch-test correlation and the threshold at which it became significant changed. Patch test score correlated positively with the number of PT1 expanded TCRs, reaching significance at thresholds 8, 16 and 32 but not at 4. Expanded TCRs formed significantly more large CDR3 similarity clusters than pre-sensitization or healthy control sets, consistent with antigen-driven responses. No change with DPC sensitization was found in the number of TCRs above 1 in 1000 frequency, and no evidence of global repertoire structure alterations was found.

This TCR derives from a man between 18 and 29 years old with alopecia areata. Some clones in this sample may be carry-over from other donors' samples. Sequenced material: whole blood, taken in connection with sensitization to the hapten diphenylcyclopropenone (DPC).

The nucleotide sequence is TGTGCCAGCAGTTTCCTCAGGGGGAGCTCCTACAATGAGCAGTTCTTC. Its coded protein is CASSFLRGSSYNEQFF. The rearrangement combines TRBV6-5 with TRBJ2-1; 7 junctional bases match TRBD1. The germline V gene supplies CDR1 MNHEY and CDR2 SVGAGI. From V the trimming removes 4 bases and from J it removes 0 bases, while the gene matches leave 6 bases of the junction unaccounted for. Including cysteine and phenylalanine, the CDR3 has 16 amino acids. Left in the record is the CDR3 DNA by itself, 48 bases read in frame from the first base.